One and the same sample provided the 16 T cell receptor beta chains below, sequenced in a study of cytomegalovirus exposure and HLA in healthy donors. TCRdb keeps only in-frame clones here, not all; method: immunoSEQ multiplex PCR. In the table there are 160,000 or so clones, approximately 88% of which are singletons. Material: PBMCs. These receptors came from a man aged 25 to 40 in good health and CMV-seropositive.

The chain links TRBV28 to TRBJ1-6, with D possibly being TRBD1 (6 bases). Germline V lookup: CDR1 MDHEN, CDR2 SYDVKM. V gave up 3 bases and J gave up 2 bases, with 14 bases separating them. The CDR3 extends over 17 amino acids. The DNA of the CDR3 is TGTGCCAGCAGTTTGGGGGCAACAGGACCCTATAATTCACCCCTCCACTTT. This codes for CASSLGATGPYNSPLHF.

The chain uses TRBV6-5 and TRBJ2-2, with D perhaps TRBD2 (6 bases). The CDR3 sequence is 15 residues long. Germline V gene lookup returns CDR1 MNHEY and CDR2 SVGAGI. V was clipped by 6 bases and J by 5 bases, with 16 bases between them. CDR3 loop: CASRLTEGYTGELFF. CDR3 nucleotides: TGTGCCAGCAGACTCACGGAGGGGTATACCGGGGAGCTGTTTTTT.

The gene calls are TRBV4-2 and TRBJ2-7; 7 bases match TRBD1. V shed 0 bases and J 3 bases; nucleotides not matched to a gene: 8. Per the germline V gene, CDR1 is LGHNA and CDR2 is YNFKEQ. This CDR3 has 16 amino acids. Here the CDR3 reads CASSQEGEWDSYEQYF. The CDR3 coding sequence is TGTGCCAGCAGCCAAGAGGGCGAGTGGGACAGCTACGAGCAGTACTTC.

This chain uses TRBV5-4 with TRBJ2-5; 12 bases align to TRBD2. The CDR3 spans 16 residues. Germline CDR1 reads SGHNT; CDR2 reads YYREEE (reference sequence). V was pared by 1 base and J by 3 bases, with 4 bases of the junction left unmatched. The DNA for the CDR3 is TGTGCCAGCAGCTTGTCATGGACTAGCGGGAAAGAGACCCAGTACTTC. Encoded protein: CASSLSWTSGKETQYF.

The V and J genes are TRBV7-9 and TRBJ1-4; D remains unclear. The CDR3 is 15 amino acids. Per germline, CDR1 SEHNR and CDR2 FQNEAQ (reference sequence). V lost 2 bases and J lost 7, with 14 bases in between. The CDR3 reads CASSLTTRVTEKLFF. CDR3 in DNA: TGTGCCAGCAGCTTAACAACGAGGGTAACTGAAAAACTGTTTTTT.

This clone was detected once. The chain uses TRBV2 and TRBJ2-1; 13 bases match TRBD2. CDR1 is SNHLY and CDR2 is FYNNEI in the germline V gene. This CDR3 has 18 amino acids. V was pared by 3 bases and J by 4 bases, with 9 bases of the junction left unmatched. CDR3 sequence: CASSDPTSGRAVYNEQFF. CDR3 DNA sequence: TGTGCCAGCAGTGACCCTACTAGCGGGAGGGCCGTGTACAATGAGCAGTTCTTC.

This chain uses TRBV19 with TRBJ1-4; D perhaps matches TRBD1 (5 bases). The CDR3 is made up of 15 amino acids. The germline V gene has CDR1 LNHDA and CDR2 SQIVND (reference sequence). Trimming pared 7 bases from V and 4 bases from J, leaving 16 bases between. The CDR3 DNA is TGTGCCAGTACTTACGGGGGAGGAGGTAATGAAAAACTGTTTTTT. It codes for CASTYGGGGNEKLFF.

This chain uses TRBV5-1 with TRBJ2-1; D gene ambiguous. With 0 bases removed from V and 7 bases from J, the gap between germline ends came to 14 bases. The CDR3 sequence is 15 residues long. Per the germline V gene, CDR1 is SGHRS and CDR2 is YFSETQ. The CDR3 DNA reads TGCGCCAGCAGCTTGGATTTGGTGCCGCGGAATGAGCAGTTCTTC. This gives the protein CASSLDLVPRNEQFF.

This clone was observed once. The rearrangement uses TRBV6-6 and TRBJ2-5, with D maybe TRBD1 (6 bases). V was shortened by 7 bases and J by 1 base, with 16 bases between the two germline ends. The CDR3 is made up of 15 amino acids. Germline values: CDR1 MNHNY, CDR2 SVGAGI (reference sequence). The CDR3 DNA follows: TGTGCCAGCAAGGACTGGGGGCAGGCCCAAGAGACCCAGTACTTC. Encoded protein: CASKDWGQAQETQYF.

V usage is TRBV2 and J usage is TRBJ1-5; TRBD1 might be the D (5 bases). CDR1 is SNHLY and CDR2 is FYNNEI in the germline V gene. With 7 bases removed from V and 7 bases from J, the gap between germline ends came to 14 bases. This CDR3 is 13 amino acids long. The CDR3 sequence is CASTQDAGQPQHF. CDR3 in DNA: TGTGCCAGCACACAGGACGCAGGACAGCCCCAGCATTTT.

The V call is TRBV4-1, the J call TRBJ1-1, with D tentatively TRBD1 (6 bases). In germline, CDR1 is MGHRA, CDR2 YSYEKL. Trimming took 5 bases from V and 0 from J, leaving 13 bases between them. There are 15 residues in the CDR3. CDR3 sequence reads: CASSYRDTLNTEAFF. Here the CDR3 DNA reads TGCGCCAGCAGCTACCGGGACACCTTGAACACTGAAGCTTTCTTT.

The rearrangement uses TRBV7-3 and TRBJ2-1, with TRBD1 as a possible D gene (7 bases). This CDR3 has 17 amino acids. V was clipped by 5 bases and J by 3 bases, with 20 bases between them. Germline V gene sequence: CDR1 SGHTA, CDR2 FQGTGA. The CDR3 DNA is TGTGCCAGCAGCCTGACGAGTGGGGGGACAGACTACAATGAGCAGTTCTTC. Protein: CASSLTSGGTDYNEQFF.

This clone was counted a few times. This rearrangement joins TRBV7-2 to TRBJ2-3; the match to TRBD2 covers 7 bases. Germline loops: CDR1 SGHTA, CDR2 FQGNSA. With V trimmed by 5 bases and J by 0 bases, 11 bases remained unmatched. This CDR3 is 17 amino acids long. For the CDR3, the DNA is TGTGCCAGCAGCCCGCTGGGGGGGACCTCTAGCACAGATACGCAGTATTTT. Translation: CASSPLGGTSSTDTQYF.

V usage is TRBV7-2 and J usage is TRBJ1-5, with D tentatively TRBD1 (6 bases). Deletions cut 5 bases from V and 7 bases from J, with 15 bases between. There are 14 residues in the CDR3. Germline lookup yields CDR1 SGHTA and CDR2 FQGNSA. Here the CDR3 reads CASSPQGIWQPQHF. CDR3 nucleotides: TGTGCCAGCAGCCCTCAGGGGATCTGGCAGCCCCAGCATTTT.

The V gene is TRBV5-1, the J gene TRBJ2-1; no clear D gene. The CDR3 has 13 residues. Germline V gene sequence: CDR1 SGHRS, CDR2 YFSETQ. V shed 4 bases and J shed 10 bases, with 15 bases lying between them. DNA of the CDR3: TGCGCCAGCAGCGCTGCCGATCTTCAGGAGCAGTTCTTC. This encodes CASSAADLQEQFF.

The chain employs TRBV6-6 and TRBJ2-7, with 10 nucleotides matching TRBD1. The CDR3 is 14 amino acids. Germline V gene lookup returns CDR1 MNHNY and CDR2 SVGAGI (reference sequence). Trimming removed 4 bases from V and 1 base from J; junction bases left unmatched: 1. Here the CDR3 DNA reads TGTGCCAGCAGTTCGGACAGGGGGTCCTACGAGCAGTACTTC. This sequence encodes CASSSDRGSYEQYF.